This T cell receptor (beta chain) stems from a study of cytomegalovirus exposure and HLA in healthy donors. Study-level points and caveats: Reports described diagnosis of cytomegalovirus status by the classifier as highly specific and sensitive. An apparent linkage of common viral pathogens to several of the most significant clusters emerged in a later analysis. Productive rates of about 87% or about 30% were seen for most TCR beta V segments in an earlier analysis.

Amplification used 60 Vbeta primers and 13 Jbeta primers. Assay: immunoSEQ multiplex PCR; the TCRdb copy retains only in-frame clones and omits some. The table shows some 200,000 clones, with around 74% occurring only once. CDR1 is SGHRS, CDR2 YFSETQ, per germline. V was pared by 6 bases and J by 4 bases, with 7 bases of the junction left unmatched. This CDR3 comprises 15 residues. This clone was seen a few times. Its antigen remains unknown. The rearrangement joins TRBV5-1 to TRBJ2-7; 13 nucleotides line up with TRBD2. What was sequenced was PBMCs. This TCR derives from a female donor in good health and CMV-seronegative. The CDR3 here is CASTQLAGGPYEQYF. The CDR3 nucleotides read TGCGCCAGCACCCAACTAGCGGGAGGGCCTTACGAGCAGTACTTC.